Sequencing of this T cell receptor (beta chain) was carried out in a study of T cell repertoires in cytomegalovirus infection. Study-wide results and limits: The study identified carriers of CMV plus the relevant HLA from cumulative public TCR beta family frequency.

The CDR3 is 17 amino acids. The V end lost 3 bases, the J end lost 2 bases, and 19 bases lay between the germline ends. Many counts were recorded for this clonotype. What it recognizes is unknown. TCRdb fed the reads into MiXCR, producing one record per CDR3 protein. The sample comprises around 710,000 distinct CDR3 sequences, almost 30% of which are singletons, and about an eighth rests with the top ten. This specimen was cultured CD8+ T cells from PBMCs, taken from culture after CMV antigen stimulation. The chain uses TRBV12-3 or TRBV12-4 and TRBJ1-1; TRBD1 is a possible D gene (5 bases). The receptor's source is a human donor in good health (CMV status not recorded). Some clones in this sample may be carry-over from other donors' samples. This chain's CDR3 is CASSFFSGTRVNTEAFF. In nucleotides, the CDR3 is TGTGCCAGCAGTTTTTTCTCTGGGACTAGGGTTAACACTGAAGCTTTCTTT.